This is a list of T cell receptor beta chains from one sample in a study of identical twins. TCRdb analysed the 5' RACE reads with MiXCR anew, one entry per CDR3 protein. The sample has nearly 200,000 distinct CDR3 sequences; 15% to 20% are singletons. These records were also assigned to another study, of T cells expressing NK-cell markers.

The sequenced material came from CD8+ T cells sorted from blood. Source of these receptors: a woman between 18 and 29 years old in good health. The CDR3 runs from the conserved cysteine through the conserved F or W.

>TRBJ2-1|11|TRBV5-6
CASVTYNEQFF
>TRBJ1-1|15|TRBV20-1
CSARDPTRPSKEAFF
>TRBJ1-3|15|TRBV6-5
CASSYSRGSGNTIYF
>TRBJ2-1|16|TRBV12-3/TRBV12-4
CASSTFSGGTYNEQFF
>TRBJ2-7|12|TRBV20-1
CSAFRTSYEQYF
>TRBJ2-2|16|TRBV11-2
CASSLVSGGVSGELFF
>TRBJ2-2|15|TRBV11-2
CASSLFFANTGELFF
>TRBJ2-1|15|TRBV18
CASSSSNGRGNEQFF
>TRBJ1-2|15|TRBV9
CASSVSSGLGYGYTF
>TRBJ2-2|15|TRBV20-1
CSARDPGRDTGELFF